The present TCR beta chain was sequenced within a study of PD-L1 blockade in urothelial cancer. The CDR3 sequence is 15 residues long. CDR1 is LNHDA and CDR2 is SQIVND in the germline V gene (reference sequence). V lost 2 bases and J lost 0, with 8 bases in between. The number of samples from each patient was between 1 and 8, taken pretreatment and on-treatment. Synthetic TCR analog templates were spiked into each PCR. Data came from immunoSEQ multiplex PCR; TCRdb stores just in-frame clones and leaves some out. The sample consists of 45,000 or so clones, approximately 89% of them appearing once. The TCR was taken from a man aged 80 or over with urothelial cancer. This material consisted of PBMCs, taken around atezolizumab (anti-PD-L1) treatment. The chain links TRBV19 to TRBJ1-5; unclear D gene. The CDR3: CASSIQEYSNQPQHF. The DNA for the CDR3 is TGTGCCAGTAGTATACAGGAATATAGCAATCAGCCCCAGCATTTT.